The clone carrying this T cell receptor (beta chain) was seen at least ten times. Cryopreserved PBMCs yielded approximately 2 micrograms of genomic DNA for TCR beta libraries. V lost 3 bases to trimming and J lost 8 bases, with 7 bases between them. CDR1 KGHSH and CDR2 LQKENI come from the germline V gene. The CDR3 has 12 amino acids. The data belong to a study of cytotoxic CD8 clonotypes in ibrutinib-treated CLL. Study at large: Treatment had run for a median approximately eleven months, range 6 to 36, when response samples were taken.

The repertoire was sequenced with immunoSEQ multiplex PCR; TCRdb's copy has only in-frame clones and lacks some. Of roughly 47,000 clones listed, approximately 50% are singletons. The chain is built from TRBV18 and TRBJ1-4; no clear D gene. This material consisted of PBMCs, taken after 12 months of ibrutinib treatment. This sequence originates from a human donor with chronic lymphocytic leukemia. The CDR3 protein is CASSPAIEKLFF. The CDR3 region has the DNA TGTGCCAGCTCACCCGCGATCGAAAAACTGTTTTTT.